One and the same sample provided the 6 T cell receptor beta chains below, sequenced in a study of identical twins. TCRdb redid the calling of the 5' RACE reads with MiXCR, one entry per CDR3 protein. The sample has 750,000 to 950,000 distinct CDR3 sequences; 9% to 15% are singletons. These same records also appear under a second study, on yellow fever vaccine responses in identical twins.

Sequenced material: PBMCs. Every receptor here comes from a woman aged 18-29 years in good health.

This chain uses TRBV29-1 with TRBJ2-7, with D unclear. In germline, CDR1 is SQVTM, CDR2 ANQGSEA. There are 14 residues in the CDR3. Trimming pared 1 base from V and 4 bases from J, leaving 14 bases between. The CDR3 DNA is TGCAGCGTTGAAGCTGGGGTTTTCCCTTACGAGCAGTACTTC. It encodes CSVEAGVFPYEQYF.

Only a few counts were recorded for this clonotype. The chain carries TRBV7-9 and TRBJ2-2; the D gene is possibly TRBD2 (6 bases). The germline V gene has CDR1 SEHNR and CDR2 FQNEAQ (reference sequence). This CDR3 region has 17 residues. With 1 base removed from V and 0 bases from J, the gap between germline ends came to 12 bases. CDR3 DNA sequence: TGTGCCAGCAGCTTAGGGGGACTCACCACGAACACCGGGGAGCTGTTTTTT. Its translation is CASSLGGLTTNTGELFF.

J is TRBJ2-5 and V is TRBV7-9; 7 nucleotides line up with TRBD2. In germline, CDR1 is SEHNR, CDR2 FQNEAQ (reference sequence). The CDR3 totals 15 residues. The J segment lost 2 bases and the V segment lost 2 bases, leaving 5 bases of the junction unmatched. CDR3 nucleotides: TGTGCCAGCAGCTTAATTGCTAGCGGACAAGAGACCCAGTACTTC. Amino acid sequence: CASSLIASGQETQYF.

This clonotype was seen a handful of times. V usage is TRBV20-1 and J usage is TRBJ2-1, with 10 bases that match TRBD2. CDR3 length: 17 residues. The trim removed 6 bases at V and 8 bases at J, leaving 19 bases unmatched. The germline V gene has CDR1 DFQATT and CDR2 SNEGSKA (reference sequence). CDR3 nucleotide sequence: TGCAGTGCCAGATTAGACCGGCGGCTAGCGGGAGAGGATGAGCAGTTCTTC. This gives the protein CSARLDRRLAGEDEQFF.

This clonotype was recorded many times. This chain uses TRBV7-9 with TRBJ1-1, with 8 positions matching TRBD1. The CDR3 spans 11 residues. After removal of 10 bases from V and 4 bases from J, the junction contained 2 bases not matched to a gene. The germline CDR1 and CDR2 sequences are SEHNR and FQNEAQ (reference sequence). The CDR3 DNA sequence: TGTGCCATACAGGGGGGCACTGAAGCTTTCTTT. Amino acids: CAIQGGTEAFF.

This clonotype was seen more than once but under ten times. The V call is TRBV20-1, the J call TRBJ2-7; 9 nucleotides agree with TRBD2. The junction had 5 bases not matched to a gene; V was cut back by 5 bases and J by 0 bases. There are 14 residues in the CDR3. Germline loops: CDR1 DFQATT, CDR2 SNEGSKA (reference sequence). Here the CDR3 reads CSAPDSGSSYEQYF. The CDR3 DNA follows: TGCAGTGCTCCCGATAGCGGGAGCTCCTACGAGCAGTACTTC.